These 28 T cell receptor beta chains were all obtained from the same sample, sequenced in a study of technical replicates of blood from a few donors (dated 2017 in TCRdb). The library was produced with the immunoSEQ multiplex PCR assay. The immuneACCESS repertoire file appears here via TCRdb, limited to in-frame rearrangements. These files lack a portion of the clones; in checked studies, under half of the deficit traces to unresolved V genes, and the cause of the others is not known. A total of under 95,000 clones appear in this sample, over 90% of them only once. The top ten hold about 0.26% of the sample. Sequencing was done on a sample of T cells isolated from PBMCs. Receptors were obtained from a human donor in good health.

The chain couples TRBV5-1 to TRBJ2-7; maybe TRBD2 (6 bases). The CDR3 sequence is 14 residues long. Trimming shortened V by 5 bases and J by 4 bases, and 16 bases separated the two germline ends. The germline V gene has CDR1 SGHRS and CDR2 YFSETQ. In nucleotides, the CDR3 is TGCGCCAGCAGGCCCGGGACTGCTCTTTACGAGCAGTACTTC. It encodes CASRPGTALYEQYF.

This chain joins TRBV30 and TRBJ1-6, with a tentative D call TRBD1 (6 bases). V was trimmed by 8 bases and J by 1 base, leaving 21 bases between them. The CDR3 has 17 residues. Germline CDR1 reads GTSNPN; CDR2 reads SVGIG (reference sequence). The CDR3: CALRGGLGGSYNSPLHF. CDR3 coding DNA: TGTGCCCTTCGGGGGGGGCTTGGAGGGTCCTATAATTCACCCCTCCACTTT.

The chain couples TRBV27 to TRBJ1-5, with no clear D. The ends were cut back, 5 bases at V and 6 bases at J, with 11 bases in the middle. The CDR3 consists of 13 residues. CDR1 and CDR2 (germline): MNHEY, SMNVEV (reference sequence). CDR3 nucleotide sequence: TGTGCCAGCAGTCCGGGGTTCGGTCAGCCCCAGCATTTT. This gives the protein CASSPGFGQPQHF.

Only one count was recorded for this clone. This sequence joins TRBV28 and TRBJ1-2; D might be TRBD1 (6 bases). Trimming stripped 8 bases from V and 3 bases from J, with 16 bases between. This CDR3 has 14 amino acids. CDR1 MDHEN and CDR2 SYDVKM come from the germline V gene. CDR3 in amino acids: CASVTQGRDYGYTF. CDR3 sequence (DNA): TGTGCCAGCGTAACCCAGGGGAGGGACTATGGCTACACCTTC.

V and J are TRBV6-1 and TRBJ2-1; 9 nucleotides agree with TRBD1. V lost 2 bases, J lost 3 bases, and 2 bases stayed unmatched. The CDR3 contains 15 residues. Germline-derived CDR1 and CDR2 are MNHNS and SASEGT. The CDR3 nucleotides read TGTGCCAGCAGTGAACACAGGGGGCTCTACAATGAGCAGTTCTTC. Protein sequence: CASSEHRGLYNEQFF.

The chain uses TRBV5-1 and TRBJ1-2; D gene ambiguous. CDR1 is SGHRS and CDR2 is YFSETQ in the germline V gene. This CDR3 has 17 amino acids. Trimming pared 1 base from V and 1 base from J, leaving 17 bases between. CDR3 sequence reads: CASSLWQRNHFNYGYTF. The DNA of the CDR3 is TGCGCCAGCAGCTTGTGGCAGCGCAACCACTTTAACTATGGCTACACCTTC.

The chain uses TRBV6-1 and TRBJ1-2; 7 bases map to TRBD1. Per germline, CDR1 MNHNS and CDR2 SASEGT. Unmatched junction bases numbered 3, after V lost 3 bases and J lost 5 bases. This CDR3 is built from 13 residues. CDR3 in DNA: TGTGCCAGCAGTGAGACAGGGTCTTATGGCTACACCTTC. Amino acids: CASSETGSYGYTF.

The CDR3 here is CASSPTTGTVHGYTF. Written as DNA, the CDR3 is TGTGCCAGCAGCCCAACGACCGGGACAGTACATGGCTACACCTTC. The V gene is TRBV7-9, the J gene TRBJ1-2; TRBD1 aligns across 7 bases. CDR1 and CDR2 (germline): SEHNR, FQNEAQ (reference sequence). The trim removed 5 bases at V and 6 bases at J, leaving 12 bases unmatched. This CDR3 contains 15 residues.

The gene calls are TRBV23-1 and TRBJ2-2; 11 bases are a match to TRBD1. TRBV23-1 is reported as an ORF; its role is uncertain. CDR3 length: 14 amino acids. Trimming removed 8 bases from V and 5 bases from J; junction bases left unmatched: 4. CDR3 nucleotide sequence: TGCGCCAGCCTGGGGACAGGGGGGACCGGGGAGCTGTTTTTT. Protein: CASLGTGGTGELFF.

The chain joins TRBV16 to TRBJ1-5; 7 bases agree with TRBD1. The CDR3 totals 17 residues. V lost 0 bases, J lost 0 bases, and 5 bases stayed unmatched. Germline lookup yields CDR1 KGHSY and CDR2 FQNENV. The CDR3, as DNA: TGTGCCAGCAGCCAATCCGGGACAGCTTATAGCAATCAGCCCCAGCATTTT. Encoded protein: CASSQSGTAYSNQPQHF.

The chain couples TRBV19 to TRBJ1-5, with D tentatively TRBD1 (5 bases). This CDR3 has 15 residues. Germline V lookup: CDR1 LNHDA, CDR2 SQIVND (reference sequence). Deletions cut 8 bases from V and 7 bases from J, with 21 bases between. The CDR3 region is CASGGVEGFGQPQHF. The CDR3 region has the DNA TGTGCCAGTGGAGGGGTCGAGGGGTTTGGGCAGCCCCAGCATTTT. Looking up the rest from reference TRBV19 and TRBJ1-5 gives the full variable domain: DGGITQSPKYLFRKEGQNVTLSCEQNLNHDAMYWYRQDPGQGLRLIYYSQIVNDFQKGDIAEGYSVSREKKESFPLTVTSAQKNPTAFYLCASGGVEGFGQPQHFGDGTRLSIL.

The chain couples TRBV2 to TRBJ2-3, with D unclear. V lost 5 bases and J 4 bases, leaving 7 bases between the germline ends. CDR3 length: 12 residues. Germline V gene lookup returns CDR1 SNHLY and CDR2 FYNNEI. CDR3 in amino acids: CASSQIADTQYF. For the CDR3, the DNA is TGTGCCAGCAGTCAGATTGCAGATACGCAGTATTTT. Supplemented by reference TRBV2 and TRBJ2-3, the full variable domain reads EPEVTQTPSHQVTQMGQEVILRCVPISNHLYFYWYRQILGQKVEFLVSFYNNEISEKSEIFDDQFSVERPDGSNFTLKIRSTKLEDSAMYFCASSQIADTQYFGPGTRLTVL.

V is TRBV10-1 and J is TRBJ2-5; D gene unclear. This CDR3 comprises 13 residues. Germline loops: CDR1 WNHNN, CDR2 SYGVQD (reference sequence). Deletions cut 6 bases from V and 1 base from J, with 9 bases between. The CDR3 region has the DNA TGCGCCAGCAGCCTAGACTTCCAAGAGACCCAGTACTTC. Its translation is CASSLDFQETQYF.

V gene TRBV28 combines with J gene TRBJ1-4, with D maybe TRBD1 (5 bases). The CDR3 contains 15 residues. Trimming left V 6 bases short and J 4 bases short, with 15 bases between. Germline lookup yields CDR1 MDHEN and CDR2 SYDVKM. The CDR3 here is CASSFSEGRNEKLFF. CDR3 nucleotides: TGTGCCAGCAGCTTCTCGGAGGGACGTAATGAAAAACTGTTTTTT.

In this sample, this clone turned up once. This chain links TRBV13 with TRBJ2-1; possible D gene TRBD2, 6 bases. The CDR3 runs 15 residues. Germline V gene sequence: CDR1 PRHDT, CDR2 FYEKMQ (reference sequence). The V end was cut by 6 bases, the J end by 5 bases, with 17 bases between. This CDR3 reads CASSLSGHRHNEQFF. CDR3 sequence (DNA): TGTGCCAGCAGTCTTAGCGGACACCGTCACAATGAGCAGTTCTTC.

The chain recombines TRBV9 with TRBJ2-7; tentative D call: TRBD1 (5 bases). The CDR3 loop spans 15 amino acids. Trimming took 3 bases from V and 2 from J, leaving 15 bases between them. Germline CDR1 reads SGDLS; CDR2 reads YYNGEE. The CDR3 sequence is CASSARKDMPYEQYF. The CDR3 nucleotides are TGTGCCAGCAGCGCCAGGAAGGACATGCCCTACGAGCAGTACTTC. The full variable domain, rest sourced from reference TRBV9 and TRBJ2-7, is DSGVTQTPKHLITATGQRVTLRCSPRSGDLSVYWYQQSLDQGLQFLIQYYNGEERAKGNILERFSAQQFPDLHSELNLSSLELGDSALYFCASSARKDMPYEQYFGPGTRLTVT.

The chain recombines TRBV7-6 with TRBJ1-3; TRBD1 might be the D (6 bases). Germline V lookup: CDR1 SGHVS, CDR2 FNYEAQ. The CDR3 is made up of 15 amino acids. The V end was cut by 1 base, the J end by 6 bases, with 13 bases between. The CDR3 spells CASSLGGQGTNTIYF. The CDR3 coding sequence is TGTGCCAGCAGCTTAGGAGGGCAGGGGACAAACACCATATATTTT.

The chain carries TRBV6-5 and TRBJ1-1; a possible D gene is TRBD1 (6 bases). Germline V lookup: CDR1 MNHEY, CDR2 SVGAGI. V gave up 6 bases and J gave up 2 bases, with 10 bases separating them. The length of the CDR3 is 13 residues. The CDR3 here is CASRQGPNTEAFF. CDR3 bases: TGTGCCAGCAGACAGGGTCCAAACACTGAAGCTTTCTTT.

The chain joins TRBV6-6 to TRBJ2-2; TRBD2 agrees at 11 bases. Germline V gene lookup returns CDR1 MNHNY and CDR2 SVGAGI (reference sequence). With V trimmed by 8 bases and J by 5 bases, 4 bases remained unmatched. The CDR3 is made up of 14 amino acids. The CDR3 region is CASGIAGGTGELFF. The CDR3 DNA is TGTGCCAGCGGGATAGCGGGAGGGACCGGGGAGCTGTTTTTT.

The chain links TRBV27 to TRBJ2-1; maybe TRBD1 (5 bases). V gave up 8 bases and J gave up 2 bases, with 16 bases separating them. The CDR3 is made up of 15 amino acids. Germline V gene lookup returns CDR1 MNHEY and CDR2 SMNVEV (reference sequence). CDR3 sequence reads: CASERRGTPYNEQFF. The DNA for the CDR3 is TGTGCCAGCGAACGAAGGGGTACCCCCTACAATGAGCAGTTCTTC.

CDR3 protein: CASSLRADNEQFF. The CDR3 nucleotides are TGTGCCAGCAGCTTAAGAGCGGACAATGAGCAGTTCTTC. The chain recombines TRBV7-9 with TRBJ2-1; D is perhaps TRBD2 (5 bases). V lost 2 bases and J 5 bases, leaving 7 bases between the germline ends. The germline CDR1 and CDR2 sequences are SEHNR and FQNEAQ (reference sequence). The CDR3 runs 13 residues.

This chain links TRBV2 with TRBJ2-6; D remains unclear. Germline V gene lookup returns CDR1 SNHLY and CDR2 FYNNEI. Trimming removed 2 bases from V and 0 bases from J, with 17 bases in between. The CDR3 runs to 19 residues. In DNA form, the CDR3 reads TGTGCCAGCAGTGAAACCCCCCTCTTCGGAGCCTCTGGGGCCAACGTCCTGACTTTC. This encodes CASSETPLFGASGANVLTF.

The chain carries TRBV6-4 and TRBJ2-3; D is possibly TRBD2 (5 bases). Germline values: CDR1 MRHNA, CDR2 SNTAGT. V gave up 3 bases and J gave up 0 bases, with 13 bases separating them. The CDR3 has 16 residues. The CDR3 loop reads CASSERDGSSTDTQYF. Written as DNA, the CDR3 is TGTGCCAGCAGTGAGAGGGATGGGTCGAGCACAGATACGCAGTATTTT.

The genes are TRBV5-1 and TRBJ2-1; perhaps TRBD2 as D (7 bases). Trimming stripped 4 bases from V and 0 bases from J, with 14 bases between. CDR1 and CDR2 (germline): SGHRS, YFSETQ. The CDR3 is 16 residues long. As DNA, the CDR3 is TGCGCCAGCAGCCCTGGCGGGGGCGCCTCCTACAATGAGCAGTTCTTC. Its protein is CASSPGGGASYNEQFF.

In regard to this clone: Germline and junction disagree at one end, which may indicate a read error. This chain links TRBV19 with TRBJ1-2; TRBD1 matches at 9 bases. In germline, CDR1 is LNHDA, CDR2 SQIVND (reference sequence). CDR3 length: 18 amino acids. The DNA of the CDR3 is TGTGCAAGTAGGGGGGAACAGGGGGCTAAAACCCCATACTATGGCTACACCTTC. Translating it yields CASRGEQGAKTPYYGYTF.

This clone appeared a single time. The V gene is TRBV13, the J gene TRBJ2-7, with unresolved D. V lost 5 bases and J 3 bases, leaving 11 bases between the germline ends. The CDR3 runs to 13 residues. The V gene's germline CDR1 is PRHDT and CDR2 FYEKMQ (reference sequence). For the CDR3, the DNA is TGTGCCAGCAGCCCCCGAACGGTCTACGAGCAGTACTTC. Translation: CASSPRTVYEQYF. Full variable domain (rest looked up from reference TRBV13 and TRBJ2-7): AAGVIQSPRHLIKEKRETATLKCYPIPRHDTVYWYQQGPGQDPQFLISFYEKMQSDKGSIPDRFSAQQFSDYHSELNMSSLELGDSALYFCASSPRTVYEQYFGPGTRLTVT.

This clone was picked up one time. The chain uses TRBV5-1 and TRBJ1-6; 8 positions match TRBD1. J gave up 10 bases and V 4 bases, and 10 bases lay outside the gene matches. CDR1 and CDR2 (germline): SGHRS, YFSETQ. The length of the CDR3 is 15 residues. In DNA form, the CDR3 reads TGCGCCAGCAGCCAGGGGACAGGCGGTGAATCACCCCTCCACTTT. The encoded protein is CASSQGTGGESPLHF.

This clone has just one count. The chain has TRBV6-1 and TRBJ2-7; 7 positions agree with TRBD1. The CDR3 length is 13 residues. With 5 bases clipped from V and 6 bases from J, the junction kept 7 bases outside the gene matches. Germline lookup yields CDR1 MNHNS and CDR2 SASEGT. In DNA, the CDR3 is TGTGCCAGCAGTACGCAGACAGGGAGCGAGCAGTACTTC. Its protein product is CASSTQTGSEQYF.